Each of the 17 T cell receptor beta chains below was sequenced from the same sample in a study of blood T cell repertoires in COVID-19. The data were produced by immunoSEQ multiplex PCR, yet TCRdb's version contains in-frame clones alone and is incomplete. The repertoire consists of tens of thousands of clones, with about nine tenths occurring once and the leading ten covering 14%. Sequencing input: peripheral blood. The receptors shown here come from a human donor with active COVID-19. The donor label of this sample is uncertain.

The rearrangement joins TRBV7-2 to TRBJ1-2, with D possibly matching TRBD1 (5 bases). Germline CDR1 SGHTA, CDR2 FQGNSA. This CDR3 region has 13 residues. V lost 2 bases and J 8 bases, leaving 12 bases between the germline ends. The CDR3 DNA reads TGTGCCAGCAGCTTAACAGGTATTGTCGGCTACACCTTC. It is translated as CASSLTGIVGYTF. The variable domain in full, completed from reference TRBV7-2 and TRBJ1-2, reads GAGVSQSPSNKVTEKGKDVELRCDPISGHTALYWYRQSLGQGLEFLIYFQGNSAPDKSGLPSDRFSAERTGGSVSTLTIQRTQQEDSAVYLCASSLTGIVGYTFGSGTRLTVV.

Notes on this clone: Mismatch with germline at one junction end may stem from a read error. V usage is TRBV30 and J usage is TRBJ2-3, with TRBD2 matching 7 bases. Germline CDR1 reads GTSNPN; CDR2 reads SVGIG (reference sequence). The length of the CDR3 is 13 residues. CDR3 loop: CAWSVMLRTSMLF. The CDR3 nucleotides are TGTGCCTGGAGTGTAATGTTGAGGACTAGTATGTTGTTT.

This chain links TRBV18 with TRBJ2-7; 7 bases line up with TRBD2. CDR1 is KGHSH and CDR2 is LQKENI in the germline V gene. The CDR3 consists of 14 residues. J lost 4 bases, V lost 3 bases, and 6 bases had no gene match. The CDR3 region is CASSPAGGKYEQYF. The CDR3 DNA follows: TGTGCCAGCTCACCTGCCGGGGGGAAGTACGAGCAGTACTTC.

The CDR3 nucleotides are TGTGCCAGTAGTATAGATACCAGGGGCAACTATGGCTACACCTTC. Amino acids: CASSIDTRGNYGYTF. The chain links TRBV19 to TRBJ1-2; tentative D call: TRBD1 (6 bases). Germline V gene sequence: CDR1 LNHDA, CDR2 SQIVND (reference sequence). V dropped 0 bases and J dropped 2 bases, with 10 bases sitting between them. The CDR3 consists of 15 residues.

The J gene is TRBJ1-1, the V gene TRBV15, with 7 bases matching TRBD1. Germline V gives CDR1 LNHNV, CDR2 YYDKDF (reference sequence). Trimming at V came to 5 bases and at J to 1 base, leaving 1 base not matched to a gene. The CDR3 runs 13 residues. CDR3 in DNA: TGTGCCACCAGCGGGACAGCGAACACTGAAGCTTTCTTT. The encoded protein is CATSGTANTEAFF.

The genes are TRBV7-9 and TRBJ1-2; TRBD1 matches 7 bases. Germline V CDR1 and CDR2: SEHNR, FQNEAQ (reference sequence). The CDR3 consists of 16 residues. Losses at the gene ends were 0 bases for V and 4 bases for J; bases not matched to a gene: 8. The DNA of the CDR3 is TGTGCCAGCAGCTTAGCAACCGGGACAGTGATCTATGGCTACACCTTC. Translation: CASSLATGTVIYGYTF. Complete variable domain (other parts from reference TRBV7-9 and TRBJ1-2): DTGVSQNPRHKITKRGQNVTFRCDPISEHNRLYWYRQTLGQGPEFLTYFQNEAQLEKSRLLSDRFSAERPKGSFSTLEIQRTEQGDSAMYLCASSLATGTVIYGYTFGSGTRLTVV.

The rearrangement joins TRBV6-2 or TRBV6-3 to TRBJ2-7; 7 bases map to TRBD1. The length of the CDR3 is 13 residues. V shed 4 bases and J 5 bases; nucleotides not matched to a gene: 5. CDR1 is MNHEY and CDR2 is SVGEGT in the germline V gene. DNA of the CDR3: TGTGCCAGCAGTTCCGCAGGGGGTAACGAGCAGTACTTC. This codes for CASSSAGGNEQYF.

The genes are TRBV10-3 and TRBJ2-1, with TRBD1 as a possible D gene (6 bases). The germline V gene encodes CDR1 ENHRY and CDR2 SYGVKD. Trimming stripped 2 bases from V and 7 bases from J, with 9 bases between. CDR3 length equals 13 residues. CDR3 DNA: TGTGCCATCAGTGAGGGGGGACAAAATGAGCAGTTCTTC. Protein sequence: CAISEGGQNEQFF.

This clone was counted a few times. The J gene is TRBJ2-3, the V gene TRBV7-3; TRBD2 matches 7 bases. V gave up 5 bases and J gave up 4 bases; unmatched junction bases: 12. The CDR3 runs to 16 residues. Per the germline V gene, CDR1 is SGHTA and CDR2 is FQGTGA. The CDR3 reads CASSLGLVGPSDTQYF. The CDR3 DNA follows: TGTGCCAGCAGCCTCGGACTAGTCGGTCCCTCAGATACGCAGTATTTT.

V usage is TRBV19 and J usage is TRBJ2-3; the match to TRBD2 covers 12 bases. Looked up from germline, CDR1 is LNHDA and CDR2 is SQIVND (reference sequence). The CDR3 has 15 residues. J was trimmed by 6 bases and V by 4 bases; bases with no gene match: 5. The CDR3 DNA sequence: TGTGCCAGTAGTAGGACTAGCGGGGAGCTCGATACGCAGTATTTT. Translating it yields CASSRTSGELDTQYF.

The CDR3 DNA sequence: TGTGCCAGCAGCGTAAGGGGAGGCTCTGGGGCCAACGTCCTGACTTTC. Encoded protein: CASSVRGGSGANVLTF. The chain links TRBV9 to TRBJ2-6, with D perhaps matching TRBD2 (6 bases). V shed 1 base and J shed 0 bases, with 8 bases lying between them. CDR3 length: 16 residues. The germline CDR1 and CDR2 sequences are SGDLS and YYNGEE.

This clone appeared once. The chain links TRBV5-6 to TRBJ1-1; TRBD1 matches at 9 bases. Trimming at V came to 3 bases and at J to 3 bases, leaving 0 bases not matched to a gene. Germline values: CDR1 SGHDT, CDR2 YYEEEE. The CDR3 extends over 13 amino acids. CDR3 residues: CASSWTGDTEAFF. In DNA, the CDR3 is TGTGCCAGCAGCTGGACAGGGGACACTGAAGCTTTCTTT. Combining the CDR3 with reference TRBV5-6 and TRBJ1-1 gives the whole variable domain DAGVTQSPTHLIKTRGQQVTLRCSPKSGHDTVSWYQQALGQGPQFIFQYYEEEERQRGNFPDRFSGHQFPNYSSELNVNALLLGDSALYLCASSWTGDTEAFFGQGTRLTVV.

The chain couples TRBV5-3 to TRBJ2-7; perhaps TRBD1 as D (5 bases). TRBV5-3 is given ORF status, its function remaining uncertain. Deletions cut 10 bases from V and 0 bases from J, with 20 bases between. There are 15 residues in the CDR3. The CDR3 is CAGRGARRLSYEQYF. The CDR3 DNA follows: TGTGCCGGTAGGGGTGCGAGGCGACTCTCCTACGAGCAGTACTTC.

The chain is built from TRBV7-8 and TRBJ1-5, with D tentatively TRBD1 (6 bases). V lost 3 bases and J lost 2, with 14 bases in between. Per germline, CDR1 SGHVS and CDR2 FQNEAQ. The length of the CDR3 is 16 residues. The CDR3 loop reads CASSFPGGLGNQPQHF. The CDR3 DNA sequence: TGTGCCAGCAGCTTCCCCGGGGGGCTCGGCAATCAGCCCCAGCATTTT.

The chain employs TRBV7-9 and TRBJ1-5; TRBD1 agrees at 8 bases. V lost 5 bases to trimming and J lost 3 bases; unmatched junction nucleotides: 6. Germline assignment: CDR1 SEHNR and CDR2 FQNEAQ (reference sequence). The CDR3 is 15 residues long. The CDR3 DNA reads TGTGCCAGCAGCCCAGACAGGGGTCACAATCAGCCCCAGCATTTT. Translated: CASSPDRGHNQPQHF. The variable domain in full, with the rest retrieved from reference TRBV7-9 and TRBJ1-5, is DTGVSQNPRHKITKRGQNVTFRCDPISEHNRLYWYRQTLGQGPEFLTYFQNEAQLEKSRLLSDRFSAERPKGSFSTLEIQRTEQGDSAMYLCASSPDRGHNQPQHFGDGTRLSIL.

The rearrangement joins TRBV7-2 to TRBJ2-1; D possibly corresponds to TRBD1 (6 bases). The CDR3 sequence is 13 residues long. The V end lost 5 bases, the J end lost 5 bases, and 10 bases lay between the germline ends. In germline, CDR1 is SGHTA, CDR2 FQGNSA. This CDR3 reads CASSPDRHNEQFF. DNA of the CDR3: TGTGCCAGCAGCCCGGACAGACACAATGAGCAGTTCTTC.

The chain employs TRBV5-5 and TRBJ1-1, with TRBD1 matching 9 bases. The CDR3 covers 14 residues. With 4 bases clipped from V and 5 bases from J, the junction kept 6 bases outside the gene matches. The V gene's germline CDR1 is SGHKS and CDR2 YYEKEE (reference sequence). CDR3 sequence reads: CASSGRDRDTEAFF. CDR3 DNA: TGTGCCAGCAGCGGGCGGGACAGGGATACTGAAGCTTTCTTT.